The clone carrying this TCR delta chain was observed a handful of times. The TCRdb record carries a much larger clone's protein, which differs from this DNA's translation at residue 3; a read error is the likely cause, and the protein listed here is the DNA translation. This CDR3 has 17 amino acids. Germline CDR1 reads GEAIGNYY; CDR2 reads EKD. The data were taken from a study of gamma-delta T cells after stem cell transplantation. TCRdb repeated clone calling on the RT-PCR reads with CATT. The sample has roughly 630 delta-chain clones, roughly 7.3% seen once. Sequenced input: gamma-delta T cells. V usage is TRDV2 and J usage is TRDJ1, with 9 bases that match TRDD3. The sequence was obtained from a human donor. It is not recorded whose cells these are; they may come from a transplant donor. The CDR3 reads CASDTAEGDTYTDKLIF. The CDR3 nucleotides read TGTGCCAGTGACACCGCCGAGGGGGATACCTACACCGATAAACTCATCTTT.